These T cell receptor beta chains were read from a single sample in a study of blood T cell repertoires in COVID-19. Clones were read by immunoSEQ multiplex PCR, and TCRdb kept only the in-frame ones, dropping some. The sample includes hundreds of thousands of clones, 88% seen only once; the top ten take around 2.9%. The sample was PBMCs or T cells enriched from blood (not recorded which). Source of these receptors: a woman between 45 and 60 years old who had recovered from COVID-19. Each CDR3 is given with its conserved first and last residue. The D gene is left open where the match is weak. Some rows mark clone size as missing; the rest say once, few, many or name a class of expanded clone.

V	J	size	D	DNA	CDR3
TRBV5-8	TRBJ2-2	NA	TRBD2	TGTGCCAGCAGCTTGGATTTCAGGGAGCGGGGCACCGGGGAGCTGTTTTTT	CASSLDFRERGTGELFF
TRBV5-6	TRBJ2-3	NA	NA	TGTGCCAGCAGCTTGATCGGCGGGAGCACAGATACGCAGTATTTT	CASSLIGGSTDTQYF
TRBV2	TRBJ1-2	NA	TRBD1	TGTGCGGGGACAGGGGCTCTCTCTAACTATGGCTACACCTTC	CAGTGALSNYGYTF
TRBV7-3	TRBJ2-1	NA	TRBD2	TGTGCCAGCAGCTCGGGACTAGCGGGAACTCAAGAGCAGTTCTTC	CASSSGLAGTQEQFF
TRBV2	TRBJ1-5	NA	NA	TGTGCCAGCAGAGCCTCTCGGGGGTACCAGCCCCAGCATTTT	CASRASRGYQPQHF
TRBV7-3	TRBJ2-7	NA	NA	TGTGCCAGCAGCCCAGAGACCGGGACACGAGGCGAGCAGTACTTC	CASSPETGTRGEQYF
TRBV6-2/TRBV6-3	TRBJ2-7	NA	NA	TGTGCCAGCAGTTACGAAGGCGGTTCCTACGAGCAGTACTTC	CASSYEGGSYEQYF
TRBV7-3	TRBJ1-1	once	NA	TGTGCCAGCAGCTCCCAGGGCCCGAACACTGAAGCTTTCTTT	CASSSQGPNTEAFF
TRBV6-5	TRBJ2-1	NA	TRBD2	TGTGCCAGCATCACTCCCGGGGGGGAAAATGAGCAGTTCTTC	CASITPGGENEQFF
TRBV28	TRBJ1-5	NA	TRBD1	TGTGCCAGCAGTTTGCCGGGACAGGGGAGTCAGCCCCAGCATTTT	CASSLPGQGSQPQHF
TRBV11-2	TRBJ2-7	NA	NA	TGTGCCAGCAGAAACCCCCGGCGTAGCGCTCCCTACGAGCAGTACTTC	CASRNPRRSAPYEQYF
TRBV27	TRBJ2-7	NA	TRBD2	TGTGCCAGCAGTGCGGGAGGGGCCTACGAGCAGTACTTC	CASSAGGAYEQYF
TRBV18	TRBJ1-1	few	TRBD1	TGTGCCAGCTCACGCAACAGGGGAGACACTGAAGCTTTCTTT	CASSRNRGDTEAFF
TRBV3-1/TRBV3-2	TRBJ2-1	once	TRBD1	TGTGCCAGCAGCCAAGGTCGACAGGGGAGGTTCTTC	CASSQGRQGRFF
TRBV28	TRBJ2-3	NA	NA	TGTGCCAGCAGTCAGGGGGGTCAGGGTGCTAAGACAGATACGCAGTATTTT	CASSQGGQGAKTDTQYF
TRBV28	TRBJ1-3	NA	NA	TGTGCCAGCAGTTTATTAGGACAAGCAACCTCTGGAAACACCATATATTTT	CASSLLGQATSGNTIYF
TRBV12-5	TRBJ1-1	NA	NA	TGTGCTAGTGGTTTGGTACTCGGAAACAGGGTCACTGAAGCTTTCTTT	CASGLVLGNRVTEAFF
TRBV11-2	TRBJ2-2	NA	TRBD1	TGTGCCAGCACCCGGACAGGGGGCCCCGCCGGGGAGCTGTTTTTT	CASTRTGGPAGELFF
TRBV7-2	TRBJ1-6	NA	TRBD1	TGTGCCAGCAGACCACGCACCGGGACAGGATATAATTCACCCCTCCACTTT	CASRPRTGTGYNSPLHF
TRBV10-1	TRBJ2-3	NA	TRBD2	TGCGCCAGCAGCGACGGACTAGCCTCTAGCACAGATACGCAGTATTTT	CASSDGLASSTDTQYF
TRBV2	TRBJ2-6	NA	NA	TGTGCCAGCAGTAGTAGCCGGGGGGCCAACGTCCTGACTTTC	CASSSSRGANVLTF
TRBV12-5	TRBJ2-3	NA	TRBD2	TGTGCTAGTGGTTTGGTGCCTAGCGGGAGCGCAAGCACAGATACGCAGTATTTT	CASGLVPSGSASTDTQYF
TRBV4-1	TRBJ2-7	NA	TRBD2	TGCGCCAGCAGCCAAAGGGGACTAGCGGGGTACGAGCAGTACTTC	CASSQRGLAGYEQYF
TRBV11-3	TRBJ1-1	NA	NA	TGTGCCAGCAGCTTAGGTACAGGGCTGAACACTGAAGCTTTCTTT	CASSLGTGLNTEAFF
TRBV18	TRBJ2-7	NA	NA	TGTGCCAGCTCACAGGGGCCACGCGAGCAGTACTTC	CASSQGPREQYF
TRBV6-2/TRBV6-3	TRBJ1-1	NA	TRBD1	TGTGCCAGCAGCCCGGCAGGGGGAAGTCGCACTGAAGCTTTCTTT	CASSPAGGSRTEAFF
TRBV6-6	TRBJ1-5	NA	NA	TGTGCCAGCAGCCAGACAGGCTCCATCAGCAATCAGCCCCAGCATTTT	CASSQTGSISNQPQHF
TRBV6-1	TRBJ1-2	once	TRBD1	TGTGCCAGCAGTGAAGGGACAGGGAGAAGCTATGGCTACACCTTC	CASSEGTGRSYGYTF
TRBV5-1	TRBJ2-7	NA	TRBD1	TGCGCCAGCAACCCCGACAGGGCCTCCTACGAGCAGTACTTC	CASNPDRASYEQYF
TRBV5-4	TRBJ2-5	NA	TRBD2	TGTGCCAGCAGCTCCGTAGCGGGAGAAGGAGAGACCCAGTACTTC	CASSSVAGEGETQYF
TRBV30	TRBJ1-4	NA	TRBD1	TGTGCCTGGACTTTAGGGGGACAGAGGGAAAAACTGTTTTTT	CAWTLGGQREKLFF
TRBV28	TRBJ2-5	NA	NA	TGTGCCAGCAGTTTCGAAGAGACCCAGTACTTC	CASSFEETQYF
TRBV19	TRBJ1-1	NA	TRBD1	TGTGCCAGTATTGAAAGACAGGGCAGTAGTAACACTGAAGCTTTCTTT	CASIERQGSSNTEAFF
TRBV7-9	TRBJ2-5	NA	TRBD1	TGTGCCAGCAGCTTCCGACAGGGCGGGGAGACCCAGTACTTC	CASSFRQGGETQYF
TRBV3-1/TRBV3-2	TRBJ2-3	NA	NA	TGTGCCAGCAGCCAGTCGGGAGCGACAGATACGCAGTATTTT	CASSQSGATDTQYF
TRBV5-1	TRBJ1-5	NA	TRBD1	TGCGCCAGCAGCGTTGGGACAGGGAGTCAGCCCCAGCATTTT	CASSVGTGSQPQHF
TRBV4-1	TRBJ2-2	NA	TRBD2	TGCGCCAGCAGCCAAGAATTTGAGGGACTAGGTCACGGGGAGCTGTTTTTT	CASSQEFEGLGHGELFF
TRBV7-8	TRBJ2-2	few	TRBD2	TGTGCCAGCAGCAATAAGCGGGAGCAGGTCGGGGAGCTGTTTTTT	CASSNKREQVGELFF
TRBV7-2	TRBJ2-5	NA	TRBD2	TGTGCCAGCAGCGCACGCGGGACTAGCGGGAGCCCGCCAATTGGGACCCAGTACTTC	CASSARGTSGSPPIGTQYF
TRBV4-1	TRBJ1-1	NA	NA	TGCGCCAGCAGCCAAGAGGGGAGGGGCCCATCGAACACTGAAGCTTTCTTT	CASSQEGRGPSNTEAFF
TRBV27	TRBJ2-7	NA	TRBD1	TGTGCCAGCAGTCAGCCGGGACAGGGGGCCTCCGAGCAGTACTTC	CASSQPGQGASEQYF